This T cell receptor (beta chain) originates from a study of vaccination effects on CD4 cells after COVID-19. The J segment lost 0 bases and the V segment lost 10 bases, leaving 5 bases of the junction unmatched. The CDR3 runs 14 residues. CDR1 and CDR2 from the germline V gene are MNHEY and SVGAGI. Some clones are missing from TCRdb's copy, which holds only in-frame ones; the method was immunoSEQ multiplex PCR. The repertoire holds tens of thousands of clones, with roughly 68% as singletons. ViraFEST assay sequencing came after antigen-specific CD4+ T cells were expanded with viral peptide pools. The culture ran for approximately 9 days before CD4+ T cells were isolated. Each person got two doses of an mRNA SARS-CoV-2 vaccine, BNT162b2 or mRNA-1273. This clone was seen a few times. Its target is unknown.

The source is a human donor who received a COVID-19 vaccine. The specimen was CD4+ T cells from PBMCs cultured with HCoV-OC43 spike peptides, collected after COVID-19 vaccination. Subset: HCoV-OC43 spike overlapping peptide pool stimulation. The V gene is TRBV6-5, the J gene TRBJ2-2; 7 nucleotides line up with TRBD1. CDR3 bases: TGTGCCATCATGGACAGGTCGAACACCGGGGAGCTGTTTTTT. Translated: CAIMDRSNTGELFF.